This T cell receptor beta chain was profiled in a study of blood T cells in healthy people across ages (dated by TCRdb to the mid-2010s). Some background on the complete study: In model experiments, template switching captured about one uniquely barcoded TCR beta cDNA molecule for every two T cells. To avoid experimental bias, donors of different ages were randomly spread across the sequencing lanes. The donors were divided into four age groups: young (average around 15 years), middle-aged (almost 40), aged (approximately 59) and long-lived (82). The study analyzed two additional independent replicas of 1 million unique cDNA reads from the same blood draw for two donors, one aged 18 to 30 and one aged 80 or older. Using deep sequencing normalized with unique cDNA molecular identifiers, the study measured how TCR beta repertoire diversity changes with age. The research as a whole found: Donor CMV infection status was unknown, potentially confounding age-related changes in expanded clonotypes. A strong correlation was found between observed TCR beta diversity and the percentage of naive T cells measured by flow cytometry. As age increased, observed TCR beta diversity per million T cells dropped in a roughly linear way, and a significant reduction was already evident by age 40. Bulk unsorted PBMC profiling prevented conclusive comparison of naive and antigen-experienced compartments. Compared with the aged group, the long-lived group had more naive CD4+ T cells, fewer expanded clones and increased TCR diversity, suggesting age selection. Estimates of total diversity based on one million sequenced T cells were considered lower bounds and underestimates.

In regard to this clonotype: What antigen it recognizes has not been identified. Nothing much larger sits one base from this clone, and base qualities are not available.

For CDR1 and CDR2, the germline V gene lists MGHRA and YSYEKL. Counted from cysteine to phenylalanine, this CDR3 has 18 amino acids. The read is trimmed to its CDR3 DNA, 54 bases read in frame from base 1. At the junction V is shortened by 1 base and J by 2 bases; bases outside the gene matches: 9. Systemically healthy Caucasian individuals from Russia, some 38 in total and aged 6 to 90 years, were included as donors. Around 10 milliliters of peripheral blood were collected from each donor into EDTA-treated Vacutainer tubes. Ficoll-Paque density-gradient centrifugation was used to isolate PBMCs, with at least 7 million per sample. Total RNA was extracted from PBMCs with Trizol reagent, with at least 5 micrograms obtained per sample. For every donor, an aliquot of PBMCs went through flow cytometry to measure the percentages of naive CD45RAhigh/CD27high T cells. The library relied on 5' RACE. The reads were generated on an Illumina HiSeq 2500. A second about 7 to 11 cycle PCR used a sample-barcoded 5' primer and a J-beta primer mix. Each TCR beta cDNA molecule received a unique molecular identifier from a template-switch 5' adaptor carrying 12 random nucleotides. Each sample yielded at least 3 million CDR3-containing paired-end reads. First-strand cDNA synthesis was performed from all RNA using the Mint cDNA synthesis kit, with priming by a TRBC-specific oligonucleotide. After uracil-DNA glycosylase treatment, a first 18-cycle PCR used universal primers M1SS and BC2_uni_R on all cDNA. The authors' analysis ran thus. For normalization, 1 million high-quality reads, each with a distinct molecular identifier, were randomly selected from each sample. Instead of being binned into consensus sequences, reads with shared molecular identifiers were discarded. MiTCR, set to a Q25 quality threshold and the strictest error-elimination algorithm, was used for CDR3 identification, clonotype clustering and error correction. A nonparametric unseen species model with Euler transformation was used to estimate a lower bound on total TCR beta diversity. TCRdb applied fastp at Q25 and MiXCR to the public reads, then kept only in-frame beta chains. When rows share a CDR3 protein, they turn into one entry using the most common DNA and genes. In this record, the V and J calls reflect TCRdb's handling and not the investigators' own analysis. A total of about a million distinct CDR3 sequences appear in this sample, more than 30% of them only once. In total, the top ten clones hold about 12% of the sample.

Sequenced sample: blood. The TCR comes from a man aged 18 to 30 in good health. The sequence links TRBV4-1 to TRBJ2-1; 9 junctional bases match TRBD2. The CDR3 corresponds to CASSQVLAGSSPYNEQFF. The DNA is TGCGCCAGCAGCCAAGTGCTAGCGGGGAGTTCCCCCTACAATGAGCAGTTCTTC.